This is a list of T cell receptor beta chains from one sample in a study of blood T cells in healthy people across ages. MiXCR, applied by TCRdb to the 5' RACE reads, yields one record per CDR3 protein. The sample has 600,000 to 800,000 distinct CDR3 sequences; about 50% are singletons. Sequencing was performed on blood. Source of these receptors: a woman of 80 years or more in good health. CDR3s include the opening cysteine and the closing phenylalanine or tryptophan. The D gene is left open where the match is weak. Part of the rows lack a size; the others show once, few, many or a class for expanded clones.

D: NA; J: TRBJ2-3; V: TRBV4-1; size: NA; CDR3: CASSQVLNTQYF; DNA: TGCGCCAGCAGCCAAGTGCTAAATACGCAGTATTTT
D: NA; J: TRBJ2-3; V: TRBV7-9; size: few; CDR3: CASSPTVSDTQYF; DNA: TGTGCCAGCTCCCCGACGGTTTCAGATACGCAGTATTTT
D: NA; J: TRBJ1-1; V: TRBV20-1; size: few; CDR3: CSARWNTEAFF; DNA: TGCAGTGCTAGGTGGAACACTGAAGCTTTCTTT
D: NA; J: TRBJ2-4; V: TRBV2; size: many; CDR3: CASSAYRENIQYF; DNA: TGTGCCAGCAGTGCGTACAGAGAAAACATTCAGTACTTC
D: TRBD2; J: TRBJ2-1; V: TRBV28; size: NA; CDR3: CASGTPGLKIYNEQFF; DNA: TGTGCCAGCGGCACTCCGGGACTAAAAATTTACAATGAGCAGTTCTTC
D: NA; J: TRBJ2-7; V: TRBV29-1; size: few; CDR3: CSVKGRLALYNEQYF; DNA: TGCAGCGTTAAGGGACGGTTGGCTCTATACAATGAGCAGTACTTC
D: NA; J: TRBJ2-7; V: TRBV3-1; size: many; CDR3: CASSQEGQQYF; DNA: TGTGCCAGCAGCCAAGAGGGCCAACAGTACTTC
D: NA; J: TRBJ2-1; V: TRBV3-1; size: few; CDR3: CASSPSETRVYNEQFF; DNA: TGTGCCAGCAGCCCGAGCGAGACTAGAGTTTACAATGAGCAGTTCTTC
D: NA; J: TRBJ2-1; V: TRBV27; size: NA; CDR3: CASSWVARETQFF; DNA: TGTGCCAGCAGTTGGGTAGCTCGAGAGACCCAGTTCTTC
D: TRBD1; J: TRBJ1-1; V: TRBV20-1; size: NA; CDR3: CSARQTTGEPEAFF; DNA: TGCAGTGCTAGACAAACTACAGGGGAACCTGAAGCTTTCTTT
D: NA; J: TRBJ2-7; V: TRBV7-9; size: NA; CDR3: CASSLALGNPYEQYF; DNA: TGTGCCAGCAGCTTAGCACTGGGAAACCCCTACGAGCAGTACTTC
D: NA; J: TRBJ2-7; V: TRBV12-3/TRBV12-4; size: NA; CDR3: CASSEALADEQYF; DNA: TGTGCCAGCAGTGAGGCCTTGGCGGACGAGCAGTACTTC
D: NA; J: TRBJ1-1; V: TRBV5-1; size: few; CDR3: CASSTWPRTDTEAFF; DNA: TGCGCCAGCAGCACCTGGCCCCGGACGGACACTGAAGCTTTCTTT
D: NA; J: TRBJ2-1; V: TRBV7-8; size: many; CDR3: CASSPVGNEQFF; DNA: TGTGCCAGCAGTCCAGTCGGCAATGAGCAGTTCTTC
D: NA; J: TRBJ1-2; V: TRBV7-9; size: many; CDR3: CASSLDLYGYTF; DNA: TGTGCCAGCAGCCTCGACCTCTATGGCTACACCTTC
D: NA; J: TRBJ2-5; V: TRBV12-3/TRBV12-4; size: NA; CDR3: CASSFAEVEQYF; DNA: TGTGCCAGCAGTTTCGCCGAGGTTGAGCAGTACTTC
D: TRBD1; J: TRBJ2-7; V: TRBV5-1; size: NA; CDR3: CASSLRTGQEGEQYF; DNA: TGCGCCAGCAGCCTACGGACAGGGCAGGAGGGCGAGCAGTACTTC
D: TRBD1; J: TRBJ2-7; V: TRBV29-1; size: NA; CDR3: CSVSGTDLYEQYF; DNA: TGCAGCGTCTCCGGGACAGACCTCTACGAGCAGTACTTC
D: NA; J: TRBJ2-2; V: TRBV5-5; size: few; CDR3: CASSLEGGRGSGELFF; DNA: TGTGCCAGCAGCTTGGAGGGCGGACGGGGCTCCGGGGAGCTGTTTTTT
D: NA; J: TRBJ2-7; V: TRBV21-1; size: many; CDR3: CASSKSPPDGQTYEQYF; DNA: TGTGCCAGCAGCAAATCGCCTCCAGACGGTCAAACCTACGAGCAGTACTTC
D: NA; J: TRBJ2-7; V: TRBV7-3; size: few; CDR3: CASSFPGREQYF; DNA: TGTGCCAGCAGCTTCCCGGGGCGCGAGCAGTACTTC
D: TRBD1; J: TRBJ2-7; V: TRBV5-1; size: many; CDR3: CASSLVLGTDYEQYF; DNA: TGCGCCAGCAGCTTGGTCCTCGGGACAGATTACGAGCAGTACTTC
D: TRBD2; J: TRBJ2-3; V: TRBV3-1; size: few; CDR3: CASSRSLAGADTQYF; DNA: TGTGCCAGCAGCCGATCGCTAGCGGGAGCCGATACGCAGTATTTT
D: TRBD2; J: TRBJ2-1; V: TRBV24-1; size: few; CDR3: CATSDPTSGRTYNEQFF; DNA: TGTGCCACCAGTGACCCAACTAGCGGGAGGACCTACAATGAGCAGTTCTTC
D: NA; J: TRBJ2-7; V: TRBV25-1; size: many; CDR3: CASSSPGHLYEQYF; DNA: TGTGCCAGCAGTTCACCGGGACACCTCTACGAGCAGTACTTC
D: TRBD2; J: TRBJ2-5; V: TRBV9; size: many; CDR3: CASSAGLAETQYF; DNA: TGTGCCAGCAGCGCGGGACTAGCTGAGACCCAGTACTTC
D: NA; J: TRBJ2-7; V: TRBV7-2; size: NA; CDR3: CASSPAAGPYEQYF; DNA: TGTGCCAGCAGCCCAGCGGCGGGCCCCTACGAGCAGTACTTC
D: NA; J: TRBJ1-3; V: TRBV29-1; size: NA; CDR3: CTHCGGASSGNTIYF; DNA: TGCACCCATTGTGGGGGGGCGAGCTCTGGAAACACCATATATTTT
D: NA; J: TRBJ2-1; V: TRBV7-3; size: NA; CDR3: CASSAQRSSEQFF; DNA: TGTGCCAGCAGCGCCCAACGCAGTAGTGAGCAGTTCTTC
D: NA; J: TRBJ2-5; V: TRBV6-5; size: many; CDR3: CASNPTGIETQYF; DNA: TGTGCCAGCAATCCCACAGGGATCGAGACCCAGTACTTC
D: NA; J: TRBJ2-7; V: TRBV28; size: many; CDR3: CASSGGIHYEQYF; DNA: TGTGCCAGCAGTGGGGGCATTCACTACGAGCAGTACTTC
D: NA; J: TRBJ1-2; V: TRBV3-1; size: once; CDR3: CASSPLNPREGKGYTF; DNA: TGTGCCAGCAGCCCTCTTAATCCCAGGGAGGGCAAGGGCTACACCTTC
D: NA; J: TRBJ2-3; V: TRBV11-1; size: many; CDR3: CASSLSTAPITDTQYF; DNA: TGTGCCAGCAGCTTAAGTACAGCGCCAATCACAGATACGCAGTATTTT
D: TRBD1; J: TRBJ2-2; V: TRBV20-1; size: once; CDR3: CSARDRTGDSGELFF; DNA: TGCAGTGCTAGAGATAGGACAGGGGATTCCGGGGAGCTGTTTTTT
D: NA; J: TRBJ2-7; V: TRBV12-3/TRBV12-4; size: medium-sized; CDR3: CASSFGGYEQYF; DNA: TGCGCCAGCAGCTTTGGCGGCTACGAGCAGTACTTC
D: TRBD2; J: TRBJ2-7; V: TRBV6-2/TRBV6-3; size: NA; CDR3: CASSYNPSGVTQYF; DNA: TGTGCCAGCAGTTACAACCCTAGCGGGGTAACCCAGTACTTC
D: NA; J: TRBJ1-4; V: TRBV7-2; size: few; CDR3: CASSPNTGNEKLFF; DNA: TGTGCCAGCAGCCCTAATACGGGAAATGAAAAACTGTTTTTT
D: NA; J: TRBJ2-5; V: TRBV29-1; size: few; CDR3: CSVDRPTPNVLNEQYF; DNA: TGCAGCGTTGATAGGCCTACCCCAAACGTCCTCAATGAGCAGTACTTC
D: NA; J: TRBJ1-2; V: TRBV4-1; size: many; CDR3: CASSQGDGYTF; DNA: TGCGCCAGCAGCCAAGGGGATGGCTACACCTTC
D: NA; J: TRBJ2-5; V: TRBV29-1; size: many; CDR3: CSVSGTGETQYF; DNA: TGCAGCGTTTCCGGGACGGGAGAGACCCAGTACTTC
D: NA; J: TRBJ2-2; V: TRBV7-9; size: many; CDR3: CASSPTSYTGELFF; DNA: TGTGCCAGCAGCCCAACTAGCTACACCGGGGAGCTGTTTTTT
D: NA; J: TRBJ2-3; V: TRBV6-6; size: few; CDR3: CASSYWRSSMGTDTQYF; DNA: TGTGCCAGCAGTTACTGGCGGTCCAGTATGGGCACAGATACGCAGTATTTT
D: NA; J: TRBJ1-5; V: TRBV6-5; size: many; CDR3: CASSSRAEGYQPQHF; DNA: TGTGCCAGCAGCTCCCGGGCTGAGGGCTACCAGCCCCAGCATTTT
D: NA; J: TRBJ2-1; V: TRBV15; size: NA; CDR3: CATSRDLAINEQFF; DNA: TGTGCCACCAGCAGAGATCTCGCCATAAATGAGCAGTTCTTC
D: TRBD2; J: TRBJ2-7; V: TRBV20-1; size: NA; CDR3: CSVPTLGLAGGTSYEQYF; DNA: TGCAGTGTCCCGACCTTGGGACTAGCGGGAGGCACGTCCTACGAGCAGTACTTC
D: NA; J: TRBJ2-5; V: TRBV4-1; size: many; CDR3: CASSQDPTGGTQYF; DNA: TGCGCCAGCAGCCAAGACCCAACTGGAGGGACCCAGTACTTC
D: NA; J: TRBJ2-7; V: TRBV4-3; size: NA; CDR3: CASSQEAAYNEQYF; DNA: TGCGCCAGCAGCCAAGAAGCGGCCTACAATGAGCAGTACTTC
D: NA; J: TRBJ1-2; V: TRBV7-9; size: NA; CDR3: CASSPLGGRYGYTF; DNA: TGTGCCAGCAGCCCCCTGGGCGGCCGGTATGGCTACACCTTC
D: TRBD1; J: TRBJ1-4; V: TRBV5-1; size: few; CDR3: CASSLRGRDEKLFF; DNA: TGCGCCAGCAGCTTAAGGGGGCGCGATGAAAAACTGTTTTTT
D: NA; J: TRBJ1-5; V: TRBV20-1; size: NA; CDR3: CSAAGRGQPQHF; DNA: TGCAGTGCTGCAGGGAGAGGCCAGCCCCAGCATTTT
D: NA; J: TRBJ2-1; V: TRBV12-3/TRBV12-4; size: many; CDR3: CASSFKSSYNEQFF; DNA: TGTGCCAGCAGTTTTAAAAGCTCCTACAATGAGCAGTTCTTC
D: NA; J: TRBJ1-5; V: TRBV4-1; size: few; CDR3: CASSQEDGSNQPQHF; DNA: TGCGCCAGCAGCCAAGAGGACGGTAGCAATCAGCCCCAGCATTTT
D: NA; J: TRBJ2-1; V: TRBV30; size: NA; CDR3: CAWSVGQSSYNEQFF; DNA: TGTGCCTGGAGTGTCGGACAGAGCTCCTACAATGAGCAGTTCTTC
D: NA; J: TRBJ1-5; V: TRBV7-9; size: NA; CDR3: CASSLGGAPNQPQHF; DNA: TGTGCCAGCAGCCTGGGAGGGGCCCCCAATCAGCCCCAGCATTTT